This T cell receptor (beta chain) is drawn from a study of vaccination effects on CD4 cells after COVID-19. The CDR3 is made up of 13 amino acids. Cultured cells yielded isolated CD4+ T cells after about ten days. Two doses of BNT162b2 or mRNA-1273 vaccine were administered to participants. A half-volume exchange with IL-2 medium occurred on days 3 and 7. A word on this clone: Its target is unknown. Relative to the germline gene, one junction end is altered; a read error may explain this.

TCRdb's copy holds only in-frame clones and misses some; the assay was immunoSEQ multiplex PCR. The sample shows about 47,000 clones, around 70% of them seen only once. The chain carries TRBV12-3 or TRBV12-4 and TRBJ1-1; D gene unclear. The sequenced sample was CD4+ T cells from PBMCs cultured without peptide, obtained after COVID-19 vaccination. The TCR was taken from a human donor who received a COVID-19 vaccine. DNA of the CDR3: TGTGCCAGCAGTCTAGCAATGGCCACTGAAGCTTTCTTT. Encoded protein: CASSLAMATEAFF.